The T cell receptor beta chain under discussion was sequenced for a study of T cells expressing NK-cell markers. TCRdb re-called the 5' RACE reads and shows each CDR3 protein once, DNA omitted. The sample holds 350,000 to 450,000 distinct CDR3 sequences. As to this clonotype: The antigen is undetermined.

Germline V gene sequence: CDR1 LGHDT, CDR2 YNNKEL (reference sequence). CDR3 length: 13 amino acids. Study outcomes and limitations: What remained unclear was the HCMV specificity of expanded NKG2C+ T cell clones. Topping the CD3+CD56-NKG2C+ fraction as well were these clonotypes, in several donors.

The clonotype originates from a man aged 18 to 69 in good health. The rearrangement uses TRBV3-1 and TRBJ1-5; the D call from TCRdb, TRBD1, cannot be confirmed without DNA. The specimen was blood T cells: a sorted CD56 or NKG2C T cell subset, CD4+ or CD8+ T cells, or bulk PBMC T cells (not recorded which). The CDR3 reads CASSRKDRAVQHF.